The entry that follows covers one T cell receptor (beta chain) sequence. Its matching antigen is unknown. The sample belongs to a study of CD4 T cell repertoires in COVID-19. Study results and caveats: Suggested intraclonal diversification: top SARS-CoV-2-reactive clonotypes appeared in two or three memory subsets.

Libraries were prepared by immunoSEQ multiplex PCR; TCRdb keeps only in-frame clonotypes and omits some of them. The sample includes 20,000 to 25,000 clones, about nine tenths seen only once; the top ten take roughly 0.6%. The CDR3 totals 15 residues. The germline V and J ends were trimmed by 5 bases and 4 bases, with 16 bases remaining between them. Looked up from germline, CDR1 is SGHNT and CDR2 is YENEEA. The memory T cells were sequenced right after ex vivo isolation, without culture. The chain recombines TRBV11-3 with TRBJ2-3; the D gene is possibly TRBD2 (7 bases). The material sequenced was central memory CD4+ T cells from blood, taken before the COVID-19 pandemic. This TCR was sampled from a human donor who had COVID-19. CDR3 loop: CASSLGGERADTQYF. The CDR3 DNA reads TGTGCCAGCAGCCTAGGGGGGGAGAGGGCAGATACGCAGTATTTT.